Following are 29 T cell receptor beta chains from one sample sequenced in a study of beta chain features in type 1 diabetes. The sequenced template was cDNA made from the entire isolated RNA. The method was immunoSEQ multiplex PCR; TCRdb's version includes in-frame clones alone and lacks a portion of them. This table holds 200,000 to 300,000 clones, 25% to 35% found once. Sample: central memory CD4+ T cells from blood. All receptors come from a man aged 30-40 years in good health.

This clone was seen at least ten times. V is TRBV7-2 and J is TRBJ2-3; D possibly corresponds to TRBD1 (5 bases). This CDR3 comprises 15 residues. V lost 1 base to trimming and J lost 5 bases, with 13 bases between them. Germline CDR1 and CDR2: SGHTA and FQGNSA. This CDR3 reads CASSLEGEKGDTQYF. CDR3 DNA sequence: TGTGCCAGCAGCTTAGAAGGGGAAAAGGGAGATACGCAGTATTTT. Based on the CDR3 plus reference TRBV7-2 and TRBJ2-3, the full variable domain is GAGVSQSPSNKVTEKGKDVELRCDPISGHTALYWYRQSLGQGLEFLIYFQGNSAPDKSGLPSDRFSAERTGGSVSTLTIQRTQQEDSAVYLCASSLEGEKGDTQYFGPGTRLTVL.

The V and J genes are TRBV30 and TRBJ2-2, with TRBD2 matching over 12 bases. V trimming: 1 base; J trimming: 4 bases; junction bases outside the gene matches: 4. CDR1 and CDR2 (germline): GTSNPN, SVGIG (reference sequence). The CDR3 totals 16 residues. The CDR3 here is CAWSETSGRSTGELFF. CDR3 nucleotide sequence: TGTGCCTGGAGTGAAACTAGCGGGAGGAGCACCGGGGAGCTGTTTTTT.

This clone has more than one count but fewer than ten. The rearrangement joins TRBV5-1 to TRBJ2-3, with no clear D. The germline V gene has CDR1 SGHRS and CDR2 YFSETQ. V lost 0 bases to trimming and J lost 4 bases, with 9 bases between them. This CDR3 spans 14 amino acids. CDR3 region: CASSLAPAADTQYF. For the CDR3, the DNA is TGCGCCAGCAGCTTGGCCCCAGCCGCAGATACGCAGTATTTT.

This sequence joins TRBV7-9 and TRBJ1-4, with TRBD1 matching 7 bases. Losses at the gene ends were 5 bases for V and 5 bases for J; bases not matched to a gene: 5. Germline V lookup: CDR1 SEHNR, CDR2 FQNEAQ (reference sequence). The CDR3 runs to 14 residues. The CDR3 loop reads CASSVDRVNEKLFF. CDR3 nucleotide sequence: TGTGCCAGCAGCGTTGACAGGGTAAATGAAAAACTGTTTTTT.

This chain connects TRBV29-1 to TRBJ1-1; D is ambiguous. Germline V gives CDR1 SQVTM, CDR2 ANQGSEA. The CDR3 runs 11 residues. V was trimmed by 4 bases and J by 6 bases, leaving 9 bases between them. CDR3 protein: CSVVPRAEAFF. The CDR3 nucleotides are TGCAGCGTTGTCCCGAGGGCTGAAGCTTTCTTT. The full variable domain, its missing parts supplied by reference TRBV29-1 and TRBJ1-1, is SAVISQKPSRDICQRGTSLTIQCQVDSQVTMMFWYRQQPGQSLTLIATANQGSEATYESGFVIDKFPISRPNLTFSTLTVSNMSPEDSSIYLCSVVPRAEAFFGQGTRLTVV.

V and J are TRBV28 and TRBJ2-3, with 7 bases identical to TRBD1. Losses at the gene ends were 8 bases for V and 10 bases for J; bases not matched to a gene: 3. Germline values: CDR1 MDHEN, CDR2 SYDVKM. CDR3 length: 10 residues. The DNA for the CDR3 is TGTGCCAGCGGACAGGATGCGCAGTATTTT. Translation gives CASGQDAQYF.

The chain carries TRBV14 and TRBJ1-2, with no clear D. V was pared by 5 bases and J by 5 bases, with 15 bases between. This CDR3 has 14 residues. Germline V gives CDR1 SGHDN, CDR2 FVKESK. CDR3 sequence: CASSTSLGGYGYTF. CDR3 coding DNA: TGTGCCAGCAGCACCAGCCTTGGAGGGTATGGCTACACCTTC.

V gene TRBV18 combines with J gene TRBJ2-7; tentatively, D is TRBD1 (7 bases). Trimming stripped 3 bases from V and 5 bases from J, with 8 bases between. The CDR3 contains 12 residues. The germline CDR1 and CDR2 sequences are KGHSH and LQKENI. The CDR3 here is CASSPRGDEQYF. In DNA, the CDR3 is TGTGCCAGCTCACCCAGGGGGGACGAGCAGTACTTC.

This chain uses TRBV5-1 with TRBJ2-1; perhaps TRBD2 as D (6 bases). Per germline, CDR1 SGHRS and CDR2 YFSETQ. There are 14 residues in the CDR3. V was cut by 0 bases and J by 5 bases, with 9 bases left in between. CDR3 region: CASSLGGGDNEQFF. DNA of the CDR3: TGCGCCAGCAGCTTGGGCGGAGGGGACAATGAGCAGTTCTTC.

The J gene is TRBJ2-2, the V gene TRBV7-2; D is unclear. Germline CDR1 and CDR2: SGHTA and FQGNSA. Trimming took 5 bases from V and 5 from J, leaving 15 bases between them. CDR3 size: 15 residues. The CDR3 loop is CASSPGLTETGELFF. The CDR3 DNA follows: TGTGCCAGCAGCCCGGGCCTAACTGAAACCGGGGAGCTGTTTTTT.

The rearrangement links TRBV5-1 to TRBJ2-5, with D maybe TRBD2 (5 bases). There are 13 residues in the CDR3. Germline V lookup: CDR1 SGHRS, CDR2 YFSETQ. Trimming shortened V by 4 bases and J by 5 bases, and 12 bases separated the two germline ends. As DNA, the CDR3 is TGCGCCAGCAGCGCGGGCCTAAGGGAGACCCAGTACTTC. Protein sequence: CASSAGLRETQYF.

This clone was recorded only once. V and J are TRBV30 and TRBJ2-6, with 9 bases that match TRBD1. Germline CDR1 reads GTSNPN; CDR2 reads SVGIG (reference sequence). Unmatched junction bases numbered 8, after V lost 8 bases and J lost 0 bases. The CDR3 covers 16 residues. This chain's CDR3 is CARTTGGSSGANVLTF. In nucleotides, the CDR3 is TGTGCCCGAACAACAGGGGGCAGCTCTGGGGCCAACGTCCTGACTTTC.

This chain joins TRBV11-2 and TRBJ2-1; no firm D call. Deletions cut 2 bases from V and 4 bases from J, with 9 bases between. This CDR3 spans 14 amino acids. From germline, CDR1 is SGHAT and CDR2 FQNNGV. The CDR3 region has the DNA TGTGCCAGCAGCTTAATTAACCCATACAATGAGCAGTTCTTC. Encoded protein: CASSLINPYNEQFF.

This chain joins TRBV2 and TRBJ2-2; D remains ambiguous. Looked up from germline, CDR1 is SNHLY and CDR2 is FYNNEI. V dropped 6 bases and J dropped 6 bases, with 11 bases sitting between them. The CDR3 sequence is 13 residues long. Written as DNA, the CDR3 is TGTGCCAGCAGAAGTAATGCTCCCGGGGAGCTGTTTTTT. Its protein product is CASRSNAPGELFF.

This CDR3 reads CASSEAAREKLFF. Written as DNA, the CDR3 is TGCGCCAGCAGCGAGGCAGCGCGGGAAAAACTGTTTTTT. The V gene is TRBV5-1, the J gene TRBJ1-4; unclear D gene. With 4 bases removed from V and 8 bases from J, the gap between germline ends came to 12 bases. The CDR3 runs 13 residues. In germline, CDR1 is SGHRS, CDR2 YFSETQ.

This clone has just one count. This sequence joins TRBV7-6 and TRBJ2-2; 11 nucleotides line up with TRBD2. CDR1 is SGHVS, CDR2 FNYEAQ, per germline. Germline trimming cut 5 bases from V and 7 bases from J; bases unmatched to any gene: 9. This CDR3 region has 16 residues. The CDR3 loop reads CASSHTSGLAVGELFF. The CDR3 DNA reads as TGTGCCAGCAGCCATACTTCGGGACTAGCGGTCGGGGAGCTGTTTTTT.

DNA of the CDR3: TGCGCCAGCAGTCAATCGAAGCGGGCTAGCGGGAGGGGGCAAGAGACCCAGTACTTC. Translation: CASSQSKRASGRGQETQYF. V and J are TRBV23-1 and TRBJ2-5; 12 positions match TRBD2. TRBV23-1 falls under the ORF class, with uncertain function. CDR3 size: 19 residues. After removal of 0 bases from V and 2 bases from J, the junction contained 10 bases not matched to a gene.

V usage is TRBV9 and J usage is TRBJ2-1; D ambiguous. The CDR3 length is 13 residues. Between the trimmed V and J ends, which lost 1 base and 6 bases, there was a span of 8 bases. Germline V CDR1 and CDR2: SGDLS, YYNGEE. DNA of the CDR3: TGTGCCAGCAGCGTATCTGACGGCAATGAGCAGTTCTTC. Protein product: CASSVSDGNEQFF.

The chain uses TRBV7-9 and TRBJ2-7, with D maybe TRBD1 (5 bases). The CDR3 runs to 16 residues. Germline CDR1 and CDR2: SEHNR and FQNEAQ (reference sequence). V lost 0 bases, J lost 0 bases, and 12 bases lay in between. The chain's CDR3 is CASSLAKGLGSYEQYF. The CDR3, as DNA: TGTGCCAGCAGCTTAGCGAAGGGGCTGGGCTCCTACGAGCAGTACTTC.

There are a few counts of this clone. The CDR3 is CATSSPGIWEKLFF. The CDR3 bases are TGTGCCACCAGCAGCCCGGGAATATGGGAAAAACTGTTTTTT. V usage is TRBV15 and J usage is TRBJ1-4; no clear D. V was pared by 3 bases and J by 8 bases, with 13 bases between. The CDR3 is 14 residues long. Germline CDR1 and CDR2: LNHNV and YYDKDF (reference sequence).

This clone was observed many times. The V and J genes are TRBV15 and TRBJ2-1, with TRBD1 matching 8 bases. Germline V gene data show CDR1 as LNHNV and CDR2 as YYDKDF (reference sequence). V lost 0 bases to trimming and J lost 8 bases; unmatched junction nucleotides: 3. The length of the CDR3 is 14 residues. CDR3 nucleotides: TGTGCCACCAGCAGAGATTTCAGGGGGCATGAGCAGTTCTTC. As protein: CATSRDFRGHEQFF.

This clone turned up a few times. The identical CDR3 is also encoded by other nucleotide sequences in the sample. The chain couples TRBV29-1 to TRBJ2-3; TRBD1 aligns across 10 bases. V lost 6 bases, J lost 1 base, and 13 bases stayed unmatched. Germline V gene data show CDR1 as SQVTM and CDR2 as ANQGSEA. This CDR3 contains 17 residues. The CDR3 loop is CSVHPRGGTGGTDTQYF. CDR3 coding DNA: TGCAGCGTACACCCACGAGGGGGGACAGGGGGCACAGATACGCAGTATTTT.

The V and J genes are TRBV7-2 and TRBJ2-7; D is tentatively TRBD1 or TRBD2 (6 bases each). The germline V gene has CDR1 SGHTA and CDR2 FQGNSA. Trimming shortened V by 5 bases and J by 6 bases, and 20 bases separated the two germline ends. This CDR3 region has 15 residues. The CDR3 is CASSLARQAGSEQYF. CDR3 DNA: TGTGCCAGCAGCCTCGCCAGACAGGCGGGGTCCGAGCAGTACTTC. Full variable domain (missing parts from reference TRBV7-2 and TRBJ2-7): GAGVSQSPSNKVTEKGKDVELRCDPISGHTALYWYRQSLGQGLEFLIYFQGNSAPDKSGLPSDRFSAERTGGSVSTLTIQRTQQEDSAVYLCASSLARQAGSEQYFGPGTRLTVT.

Only a few counts were recorded for this clone. The V call is TRBV27, the J call TRBJ1-6, with a tentative D call TRBD1 (5 bases). Trimming took 5 bases from V and 2 from J, leaving 22 bases between them. The CDR3 is 19 amino acids. The germline gives CDR1 MNHEY, CDR2 SMNVEV (reference sequence). CDR3 in amino acids: CASSPLIPPGNPYNSPLHF. CDR3 nucleotides: TGTGCCAGCAGTCCACTAATCCCACCAGGGAACCCCTATAATTCACCCCTCCACTTT.

The chain employs TRBV15 and TRBJ1-2; D not certain. The ends were cut back, 0 bases at V and 8 bases at J, with 19 bases in the middle. Per germline, CDR1 LNHNV and CDR2 YYDKDF (reference sequence). This CDR3 is built from 16 residues. The CDR3 DNA is TGTGCCACCAGCAGAGATCCCGGCCCTGCCGTATCCGGCTACACCTTC. Amino acid sequence: CATSRDPGPAVSGYTF.

The V gene is TRBV5-1, the J gene TRBJ2-3, with TRBD1 identical over 9 bases. Looked up from germline, CDR1 is SGHRS and CDR2 is YFSETQ. V was clipped by 4 bases and J by 5 bases; unmatched bases: 5. The CDR3 sequence is 14 residues long. In nucleotides, the CDR3 is TGCGCCAGCAGCCTGGGACAGGGTGAAGATACGCAGTATTTT. Protein sequence: CASSLGQGEDTQYF. The full variable domain, rest sourced from reference TRBV5-1 and TRBJ2-3, is KAGVTQTPRYLIKTRGQQVTLSCSPISGHRSVSWYQQTPGQGLQFLFEYFSETQRNKGNFPGRFSGRQFSNSRSEMNVSTLELGDSALYLCASSLGQGEDTQYFGPGTRLTVL.

The V gene is TRBV9, the J gene TRBJ1-6; D call uncertain. The germline V and J ends were trimmed by 0 bases and 10 bases, with 8 bases remaining between them. Germline assignment: CDR1 SGDLS and CDR2 YYNGEE. The CDR3 extends over 13 amino acids. The CDR3 is CASSVASGSPLHF. Here the CDR3 DNA reads TGTGCCAGCAGCGTAGCTTCGGGGTCACCCCTCCACTTT.

The sample holds a few counts of this clone. The chain combines TRBV19 with TRBJ2-7; 8 bases map to TRBD2. Trimming took 4 bases from V and 0 from J; bases not matched to a gene: 8. The CDR3 is 16 amino acids. The germline V gene has CDR1 LNHDA and CDR2 SQIVND (reference sequence). The CDR3 sequence is CASSRASGPVSYEQYF. CDR3 nucleotides: TGTGCCAGTAGTAGGGCTAGCGGGCCTGTCTCCTACGAGCAGTACTTC.

This clone was seen only a few times. The rearrangement uses TRBV19 and TRBJ2-3, with TRBD2 identical over 7 bases. The CDR3 is made up of 13 amino acids. In germline, CDR1 is LNHDA, CDR2 SQIVND (reference sequence). The trim removed 5 bases at V and 4 bases at J, leaving 3 bases unmatched. In nucleotides, the CDR3 is TGTGCCAGTAGTCTCGGACTAGCAGATACGCAGTATTTT. Amino acids: CASSLGLADTQYF.